Listed here are 9 T cell receptor beta chains from one sample, sequenced in a study of siplizumab effects on memory and regulatory T cells. Using immunoSEQ multiplex PCR, the repertoire was profiled, and TCRdb retains in-frame clones only, with some absent. The sample yields 90,000 to 110,000 clones, roughly 91% seen once. Material for sequencing was CD4+ T cells sorted from blood. The receptors here all came from a human donor in good health.

V usage is TRBV5-1 and J usage is TRBJ2-3; 13 nucleotides line up with TRBD2. V lost 3 bases, J lost 4 bases, and 2 bases stayed unmatched. In germline, CDR1 is SGHRS, CDR2 YFSETQ. The CDR3 is 15 residues long. The DNA for the CDR3 is TGCGCCAGCAGCTGGGGGACTAGCGGGGCAGATACGCAGTATTTT. Protein: CASSWGTSGADTQYF.

The chain has TRBV5-1 and TRBJ2-2; perhaps TRBD2 as D (5 bases). The CDR3 extends over 15 amino acids. CDR1 is SGHRS and CDR2 is YFSETQ in the germline V gene. The V end was cut by 5 bases, the J end by 4 bases, with 15 bases between. CDR3 loop: CASSLDGVSTGELFF. The CDR3 region has the DNA TGCGCCAGCAGTCTTGACGGGGTTTCCACCGGGGAGCTGTTTTTT.

The chain carries TRBV6-5 and TRBJ1-4, with D possibly matching TRBD1 (6 bases). This CDR3 has 12 amino acids. Trimming shortened V by 6 bases and J by 7 bases, and 9 bases separated the two germline ends. CDR1 and CDR2 from the germline V gene are MNHEY and SVGAGI. CDR3 nucleotide sequence: TGTGCCAGCAGCAGGGGTGGTGAAAAACTGTTTTTT. Translated, it gives CASSRGGEKLFF.

The chain employs TRBV27 and TRBJ2-5, with D perhaps matching TRBD2 (5 bases). Germline assignment: CDR1 MNHEY and CDR2 SMNVEV (reference sequence). The CDR3 loop spans 15 amino acids. V lost 3 bases, J lost 5 bases, and 16 bases lay in between. The CDR3 is CASSFFGGPGETQYF. The DNA for the CDR3 is TGTGCCAGCAGTTTTTTTGGCGGCCCGGGGGAGACCCAGTACTTC.

The chain uses TRBV19 and TRBJ2-3, with D perhaps matching TRBD2 (7 bases). Germline lookup yields CDR1 LNHDA and CDR2 SQIVND (reference sequence). Trimming took off 7 bases at V and 2 bases at J, with 16 bases between the two ends. This CDR3 comprises 15 residues. CDR3 nucleotides: TGTGCCAGTACCACATCCGGGGGGCCCACAGATACGCAGTATTTT. Protein sequence: CASTTSGGPTDTQYF.

The chain is built from TRBV9 and TRBJ2-7; TRBD2 aligns across 9 bases. Per the germline V gene, CDR1 is SGDLS and CDR2 is YYNGEE. Losses at the gene ends were 4 bases for V and 2 bases for J; bases not matched to a gene: 7. CDR3 length: 15 residues. In nucleotides, the CDR3 is TGTGCCAGCAGCCCGACCCAGCGGGGGGCCTACGAGCAGTACTTC. Protein sequence: CASSPTQRGAYEQYF.

The J gene is TRBJ2-1, the V gene TRBV7-2, with 10 bases aligning to TRBD2. The CDR3 is made up of 15 amino acids. V lost 3 bases to trimming and J lost 9 bases; unmatched junction nucleotides: 8. Germline V gives CDR1 SGHTA, CDR2 FQGNSA. The CDR3 nucleotides read TGTGCCAGCAGCTTTAGCGGGAGGAGTAGGGGTGAGCAGTTCTTC. Translation: CASSFSGRSRGEQFF.

V and J are TRBV4-1 and TRBJ2-3; no clear D. The CDR3 sequence is 13 residues long. Germline values: CDR1 MGHRA, CDR2 YSYEKL. The V gene lost 0 bases and the J gene lost 4 bases, with 5 bases spanning the gap. The CDR3, as DNA: TGCGCCAGCAGCCAAGAGTGGGCAGATACGCAGTATTTT. Its protein product is CASSQEWADTQYF.

The chain combines TRBV7-2 with TRBJ1-5; D unresolved. The ends were cut back, 3 bases at V and 8 bases at J, with 11 bases in the middle. Germline CDR1 SGHTA, CDR2 FQGNSA. The CDR3 totals 13 residues. The CDR3 nucleotides are TGTGCCAGCAGCTTGACCTGGGGTGAGCCCCAGCATTTT. This encodes CASSLTWGEPQHF.